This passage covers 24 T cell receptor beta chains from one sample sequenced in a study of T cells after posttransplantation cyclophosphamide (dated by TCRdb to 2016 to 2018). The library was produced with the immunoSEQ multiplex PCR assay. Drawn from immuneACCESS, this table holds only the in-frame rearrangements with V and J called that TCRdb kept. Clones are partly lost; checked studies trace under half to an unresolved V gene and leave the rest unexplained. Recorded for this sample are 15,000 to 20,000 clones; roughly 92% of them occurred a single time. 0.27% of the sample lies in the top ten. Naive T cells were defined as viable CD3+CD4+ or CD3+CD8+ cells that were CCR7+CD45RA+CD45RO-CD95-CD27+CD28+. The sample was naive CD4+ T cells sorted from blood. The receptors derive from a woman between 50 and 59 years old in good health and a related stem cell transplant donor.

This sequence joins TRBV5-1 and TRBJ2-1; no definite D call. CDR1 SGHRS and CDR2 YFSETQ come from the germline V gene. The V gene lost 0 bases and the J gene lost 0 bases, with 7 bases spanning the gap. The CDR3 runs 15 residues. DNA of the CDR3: TGCGCCAGCAGCTTGGTGTGGAGCTCCTACAATGAGCAGTTCTTC. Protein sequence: CASSLVWSSYNEQFF.

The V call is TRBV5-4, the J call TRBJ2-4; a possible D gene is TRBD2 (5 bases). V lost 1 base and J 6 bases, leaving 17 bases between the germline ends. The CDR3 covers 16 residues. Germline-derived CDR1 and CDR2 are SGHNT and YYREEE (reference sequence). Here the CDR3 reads CASSLSTGWETNIQYF. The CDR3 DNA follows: TGTGCCAGCAGCTTGAGTACGGGATGGGAGACAAACATTCAGTACTTC.

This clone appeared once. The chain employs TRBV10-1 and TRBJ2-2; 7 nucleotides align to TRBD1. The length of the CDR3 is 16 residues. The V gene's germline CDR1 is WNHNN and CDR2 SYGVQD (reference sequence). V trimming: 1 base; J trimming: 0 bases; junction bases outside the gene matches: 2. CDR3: CASSEWDSPNTGELFF. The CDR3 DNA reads TGCGCCAGCAGTGAGTGGGACAGCCCGAACACCGGGGAGCTGTTTTTT.

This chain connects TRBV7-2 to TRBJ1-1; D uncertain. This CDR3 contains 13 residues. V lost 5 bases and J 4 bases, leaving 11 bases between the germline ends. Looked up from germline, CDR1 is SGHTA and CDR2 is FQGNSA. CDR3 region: CASSLGPATEAFF. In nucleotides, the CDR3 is TGTGCCAGCAGCCTTGGGCCGGCCACTGAAGCTTTCTTT.

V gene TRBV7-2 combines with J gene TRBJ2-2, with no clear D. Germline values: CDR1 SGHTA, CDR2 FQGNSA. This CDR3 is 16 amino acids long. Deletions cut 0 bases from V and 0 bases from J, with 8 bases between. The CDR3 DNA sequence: TGTGCCAGCAGCTTAGCGCGGCTAGCGAACACCGGGGAGCTGTTTTTT. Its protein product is CASSLARLANTGELFF.

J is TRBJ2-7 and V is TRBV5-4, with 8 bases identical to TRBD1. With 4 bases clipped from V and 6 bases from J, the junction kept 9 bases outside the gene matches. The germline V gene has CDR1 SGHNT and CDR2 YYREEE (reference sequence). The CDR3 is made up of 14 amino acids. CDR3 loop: CASSPGGARSEQYF. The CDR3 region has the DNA TGTGCCAGCAGCCCAGGGGGCGCAAGATCCGAGCAGTACTTC.

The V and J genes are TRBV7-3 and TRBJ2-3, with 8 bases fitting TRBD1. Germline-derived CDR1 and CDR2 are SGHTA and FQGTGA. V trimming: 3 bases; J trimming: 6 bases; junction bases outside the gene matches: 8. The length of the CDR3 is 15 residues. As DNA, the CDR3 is TGTGCCAGCAGCTTCCAGGGGGCACGTAGGGATACGCAGTATTTT. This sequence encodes CASSFQGARRDTQYF.

The CDR3 DNA reads as TGTGCCAGCAGCTTAGGAGGGAACTACAATGAGCAGTTCTTC. Translation gives CASSLGGNYNEQFF. The chain joins TRBV11-2 to TRBJ2-1; TRBD2 is a possible D gene (5 bases). Trimming stripped 1 base from V and 3 bases from J, with 7 bases between. Germline lookup yields CDR1 SGHAT and CDR2 FQNNGV. This CDR3 is built from 14 residues.

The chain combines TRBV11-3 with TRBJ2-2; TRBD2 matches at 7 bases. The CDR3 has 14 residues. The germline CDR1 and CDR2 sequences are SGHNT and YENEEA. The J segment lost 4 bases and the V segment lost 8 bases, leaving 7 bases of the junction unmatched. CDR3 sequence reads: CASDREGGTGELFF. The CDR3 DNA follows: TGTGCCAGCGATAGGGAGGGTGGCACCGGGGAGCTGTTTTTT.

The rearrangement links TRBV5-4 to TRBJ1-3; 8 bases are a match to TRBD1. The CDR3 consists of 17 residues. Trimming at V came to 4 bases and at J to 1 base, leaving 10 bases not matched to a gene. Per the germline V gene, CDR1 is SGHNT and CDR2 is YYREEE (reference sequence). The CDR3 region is CASSLARTGSSGNTIYF. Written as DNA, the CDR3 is TGTGCCAGCAGCCTTGCGAGGACAGGGTCTTCTGGAAACACCATATATTTT.

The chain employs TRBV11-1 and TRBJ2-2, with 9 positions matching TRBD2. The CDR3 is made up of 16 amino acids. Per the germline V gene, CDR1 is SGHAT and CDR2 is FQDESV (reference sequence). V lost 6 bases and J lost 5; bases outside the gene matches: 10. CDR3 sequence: CASRKLRTSETGELFF. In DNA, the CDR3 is TGTGCCAGCAGAAAATTAAGGACTAGCGAAACCGGGGAGCTGTTTTTT.

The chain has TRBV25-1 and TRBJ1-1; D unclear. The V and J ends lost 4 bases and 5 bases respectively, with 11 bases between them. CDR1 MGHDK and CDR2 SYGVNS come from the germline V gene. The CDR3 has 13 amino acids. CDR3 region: CASSAYGATEAFF. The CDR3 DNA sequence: TGTGCCAGCAGTGCTTACGGAGCTACTGAAGCTTTCTTT.

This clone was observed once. The CDR3 spells CASSRDRGTVSYNEQFF. CDR3 coding DNA: TGCGCCAGCTCCCGGGACAGGGGAACAGTTTCCTACAATGAGCAGTTCTTC. The rearrangement joins TRBV10-1 to TRBJ2-1; 10 bases align to TRBD1. The V segment lost 8 bases and the J segment 1 base; nucleotides outside the gene matches: 11. CDR1 and CDR2 (germline): WNHNN, SYGVQD (reference sequence). The CDR3 length is 17 residues.

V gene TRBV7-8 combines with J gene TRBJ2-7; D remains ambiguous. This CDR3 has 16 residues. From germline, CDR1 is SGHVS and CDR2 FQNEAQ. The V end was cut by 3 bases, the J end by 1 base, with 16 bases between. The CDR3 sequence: CASSFDLPSGSYEQYF. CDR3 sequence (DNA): TGTGCCAGCAGCTTTGATCTCCCGTCCGGGTCCTACGAGCAGTACTTC.

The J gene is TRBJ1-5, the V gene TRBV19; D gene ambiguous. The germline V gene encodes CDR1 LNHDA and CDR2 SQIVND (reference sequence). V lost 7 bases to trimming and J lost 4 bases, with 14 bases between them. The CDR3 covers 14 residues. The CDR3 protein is CASTPRDHNQPQHF. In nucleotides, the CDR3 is TGTGCCAGTACCCCACGGGATCATAATCAGCCCCAGCATTTT.

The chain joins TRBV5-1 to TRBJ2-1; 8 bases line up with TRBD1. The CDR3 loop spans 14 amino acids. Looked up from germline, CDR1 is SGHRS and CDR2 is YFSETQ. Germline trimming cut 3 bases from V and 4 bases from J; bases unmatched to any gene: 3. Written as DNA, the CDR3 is TGCGCCAGCAGCTCGGGACAGGAGTACAATGAGCAGTTCTTC. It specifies CASSSGQEYNEQFF.

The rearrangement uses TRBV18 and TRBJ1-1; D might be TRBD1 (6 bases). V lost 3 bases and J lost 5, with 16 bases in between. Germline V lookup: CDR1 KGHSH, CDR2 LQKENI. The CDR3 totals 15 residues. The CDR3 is CASSPTHGGATEAFF. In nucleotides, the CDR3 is TGTGCCAGCTCACCGACACACGGGGGGGCAACTGAAGCTTTCTTT.

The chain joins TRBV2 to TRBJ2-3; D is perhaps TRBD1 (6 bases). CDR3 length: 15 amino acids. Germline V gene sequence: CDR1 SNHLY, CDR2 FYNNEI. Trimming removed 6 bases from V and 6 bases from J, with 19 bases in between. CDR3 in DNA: TGTGCCAGCAGCCCTAGTGAAACAGGGATTGATACGCAGTATTTT. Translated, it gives CASSPSETGIDTQYF. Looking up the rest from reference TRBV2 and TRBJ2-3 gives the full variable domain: EPEVTQTPSHQVTQMGQEVILRCVPISNHLYFYWYRQILGQKVEFLVSFYNNEISEKSEIFDDQFSVERPDGSNFTLKIRSTKLEDSAMYFCASSPSETGIDTQYFGPGTRLTVL.

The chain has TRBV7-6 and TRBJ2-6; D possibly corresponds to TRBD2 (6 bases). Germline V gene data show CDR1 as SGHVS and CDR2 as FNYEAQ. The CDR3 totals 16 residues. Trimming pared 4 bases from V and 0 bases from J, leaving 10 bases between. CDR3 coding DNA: TGTGCCAGCAGCTCCGGGGGTTACTCTGGGGCCAACGTCCTGACTTTC. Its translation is CASSSGGYSGANVLTF.

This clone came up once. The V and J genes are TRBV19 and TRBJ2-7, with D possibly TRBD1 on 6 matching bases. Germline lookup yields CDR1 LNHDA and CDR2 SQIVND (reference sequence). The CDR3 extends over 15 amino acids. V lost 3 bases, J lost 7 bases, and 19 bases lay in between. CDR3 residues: CASSMSGRGPLEQYF. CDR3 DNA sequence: TGTGCCAGTAGTATGTCCGGCAGGGGACCCTTGGAGCAGTACTTC.

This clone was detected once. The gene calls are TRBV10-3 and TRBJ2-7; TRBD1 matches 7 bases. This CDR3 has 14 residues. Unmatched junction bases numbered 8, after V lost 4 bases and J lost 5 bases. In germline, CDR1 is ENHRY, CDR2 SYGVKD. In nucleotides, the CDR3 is TGTGCCATCAGTGGGGACAGTCCGAGGAACGAGCAGTACTTC. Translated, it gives CAISGDSPRNEQYF.

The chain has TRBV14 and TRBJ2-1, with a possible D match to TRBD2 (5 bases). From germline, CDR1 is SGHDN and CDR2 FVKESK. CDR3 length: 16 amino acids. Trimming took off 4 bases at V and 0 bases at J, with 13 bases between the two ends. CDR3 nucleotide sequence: TGTGCCAGCAGCCCCCTTGAGGGCTACTCCTACAATGAGCAGTTCTTC. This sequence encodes CASSPLEGYSYNEQFF.

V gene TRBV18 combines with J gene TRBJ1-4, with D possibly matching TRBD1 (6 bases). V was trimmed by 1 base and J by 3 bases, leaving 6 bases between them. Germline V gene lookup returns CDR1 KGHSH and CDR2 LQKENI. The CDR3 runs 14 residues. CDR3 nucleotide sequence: TGTGCCAGCTCACCACAGGGGGCTAATGAAAAACTGTTTTTT. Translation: CASSPQGANEKLFF.

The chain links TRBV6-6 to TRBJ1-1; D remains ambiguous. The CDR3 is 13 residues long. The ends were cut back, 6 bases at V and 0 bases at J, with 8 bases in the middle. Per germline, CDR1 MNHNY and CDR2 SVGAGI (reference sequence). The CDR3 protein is CASRSQMNTEAFF. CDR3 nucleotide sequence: TGTGCCAGCAGGTCTCAGATGAACACTGAAGCTTTCTTT.